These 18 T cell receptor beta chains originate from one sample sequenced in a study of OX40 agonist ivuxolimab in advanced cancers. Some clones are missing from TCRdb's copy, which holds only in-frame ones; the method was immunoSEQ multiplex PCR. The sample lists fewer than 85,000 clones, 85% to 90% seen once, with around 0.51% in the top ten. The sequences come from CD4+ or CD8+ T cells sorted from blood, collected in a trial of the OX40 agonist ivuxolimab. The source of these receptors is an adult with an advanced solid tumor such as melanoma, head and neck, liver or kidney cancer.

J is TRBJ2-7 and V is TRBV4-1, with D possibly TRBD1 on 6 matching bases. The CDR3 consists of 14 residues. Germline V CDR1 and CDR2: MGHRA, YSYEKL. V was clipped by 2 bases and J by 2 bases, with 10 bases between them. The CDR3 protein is CASSQPGQTYEQYF. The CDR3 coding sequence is TGCGCCAGCAGCCAACCGGGACAAACCTACGAGCAGTACTTC.

The CDR3 bases are TGTGCCAGCTCACCGACAGTGGGCAATCAGCCCCAGCATTTT. This gives the protein CASSPTVGNQPQHF. The chain is built from TRBV18 and TRBJ1-5; possibly TRBD1 for D (5 bases). The CDR3 sequence is 14 residues long. The germline V and J ends were trimmed by 3 bases and 2 bases, with 8 bases remaining between them. Germline V gene data show CDR1 as KGHSH and CDR2 as LQKENI.

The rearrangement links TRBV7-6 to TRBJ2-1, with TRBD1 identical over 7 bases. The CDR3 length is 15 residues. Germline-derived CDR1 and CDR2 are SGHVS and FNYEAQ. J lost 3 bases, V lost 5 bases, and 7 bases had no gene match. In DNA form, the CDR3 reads TGTGCCAGCAGCCGACGGGACAGCCTCTACAATGAGCAGTTCTTC. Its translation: CASSRRDSLYNEQFF. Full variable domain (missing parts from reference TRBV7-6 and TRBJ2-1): GAGVSQSPRYKVTKRGQDVALRCDPISGHVSLYWYRQALGQGPEFLTYFNYEAQQDKSGLPNDRFSAERPEGSISTLTIQRTEQRDSAMYRCASSRRDSLYNEQFFGPGTRLTVL.

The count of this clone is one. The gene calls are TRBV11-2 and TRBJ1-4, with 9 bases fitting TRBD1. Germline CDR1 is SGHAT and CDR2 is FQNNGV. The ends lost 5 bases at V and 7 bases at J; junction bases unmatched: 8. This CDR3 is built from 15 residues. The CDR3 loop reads CASSIRPTGGEKLFF. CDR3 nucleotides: TGTGCCAGCAGCATTCGCCCGACAGGGGGTGAAAAACTGTTTTTT.

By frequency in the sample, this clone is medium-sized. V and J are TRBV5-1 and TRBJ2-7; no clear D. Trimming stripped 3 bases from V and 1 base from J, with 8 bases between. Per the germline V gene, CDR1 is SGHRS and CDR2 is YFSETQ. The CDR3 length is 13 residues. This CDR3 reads CASSSVVSYEQYF. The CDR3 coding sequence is TGCGCCAGCAGCTCTGTCGTTTCCTACGAGCAGTACTTC.

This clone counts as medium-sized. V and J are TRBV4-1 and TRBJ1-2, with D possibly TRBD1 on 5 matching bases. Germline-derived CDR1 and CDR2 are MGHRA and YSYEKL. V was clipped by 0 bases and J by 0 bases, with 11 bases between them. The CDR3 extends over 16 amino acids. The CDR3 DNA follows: TGCGCCAGCAGCCAAGATTGGCAGGGATCTAACTATGGCTACACCTTC. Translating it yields CASSQDWQGSNYGYTF.

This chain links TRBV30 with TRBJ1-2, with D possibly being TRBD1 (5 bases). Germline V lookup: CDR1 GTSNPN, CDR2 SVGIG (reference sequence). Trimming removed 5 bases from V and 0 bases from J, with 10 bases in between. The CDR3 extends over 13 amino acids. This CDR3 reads CAWGGTSNYGYTF. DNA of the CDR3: TGTGCCTGGGGGGGGACCTCTAACTATGGCTACACCTTC. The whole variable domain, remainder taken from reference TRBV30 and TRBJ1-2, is SQTIHQWPATLVQPVGSPLSLECTVEGTSNPNLYWYRQAAGRGLQLLFYSVGIGQISSEVPQNLSASRPQDRQFILSSKKLLLSDSGFYLCAWGGTSNYGYTFGSGTRLTVV.

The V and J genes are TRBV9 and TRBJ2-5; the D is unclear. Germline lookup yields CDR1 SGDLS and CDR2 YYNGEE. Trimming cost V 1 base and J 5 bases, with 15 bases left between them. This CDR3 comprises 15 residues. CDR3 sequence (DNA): TGTGCCAGCAGCGTATACCCCGGAGACGGGGAGACCCAGTACTTC. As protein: CASSVYPGDGETQYF. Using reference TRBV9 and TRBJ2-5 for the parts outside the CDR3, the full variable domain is DSGVTQTPKHLITATGQRVTLRCSPRSGDLSVYWYQQSLDQGLQFLIQYYNGEERAKGNILERFSAQQFPDLHSELNLSSLELGDSALYFCASSVYPGDGETQYFGPGTRLLVL.

This CDR3 is CASSDLLNTGELFF. The CDR3 coding sequence is TGTGCCAGCAGTGATCTTCTCAACACCGGGGAGCTGTTTTTT. The V call is TRBV6-1, the J call TRBJ2-2; unclear D gene. The CDR3 is 14 residues long. The V gene lost 3 bases and the J gene lost 2 bases, with 7 bases spanning the gap. Per germline, CDR1 MNHNS and CDR2 SASEGT.

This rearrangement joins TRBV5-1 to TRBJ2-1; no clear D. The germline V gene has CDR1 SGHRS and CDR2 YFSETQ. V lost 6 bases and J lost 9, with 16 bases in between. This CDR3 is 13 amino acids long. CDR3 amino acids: CASTGSLWGEQFF. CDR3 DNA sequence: TGCGCCAGCACCGGTAGCCTCTGGGGTGAGCAGTTCTTC.

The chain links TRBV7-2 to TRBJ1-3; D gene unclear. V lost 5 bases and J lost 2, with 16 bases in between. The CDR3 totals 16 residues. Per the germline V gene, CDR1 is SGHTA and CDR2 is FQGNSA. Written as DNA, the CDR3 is TGTGCCAGCAGCCCCGAGGGAACGGTAGCTGGAAACACCATATATTTT. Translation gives CASSPEGTVAGNTIYF. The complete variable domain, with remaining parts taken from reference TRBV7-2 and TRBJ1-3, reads GAGVSQSPSNKVTEKGKDVELRCDPISGHTALYWYRQSLGQGLEFLIYFQGNSAPDKSGLPSDRFSAERTGGSVSTLTIQRTQQEDSAVYLCASSPEGTVAGNTIYFGEGSWLTVV.

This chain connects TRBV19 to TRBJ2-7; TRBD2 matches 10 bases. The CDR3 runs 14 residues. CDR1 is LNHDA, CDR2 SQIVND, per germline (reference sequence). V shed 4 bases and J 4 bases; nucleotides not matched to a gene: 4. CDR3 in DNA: TGTGCCAGTAGTAGGACTAGCGGCCCTTACGAGCAGTACTTC. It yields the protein CASSRTSGPYEQYF.

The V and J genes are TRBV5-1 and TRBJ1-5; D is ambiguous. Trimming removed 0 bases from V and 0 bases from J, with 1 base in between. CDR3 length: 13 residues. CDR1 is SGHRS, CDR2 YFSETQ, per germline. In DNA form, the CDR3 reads TGCGCCAGCAGCTTGGATAGCAATCAGCCCCAGCATTTT. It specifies CASSLDSNQPQHF. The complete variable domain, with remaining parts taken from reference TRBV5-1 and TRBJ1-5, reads KAGVTQTPRYLIKTRGQQVTLSCSPISGHRSVSWYQQTPGQGLQFLFEYFSETQRNKGNFPGRFSGRQFSNSRSEMNVSTLELGDSALYLCASSLDSNQPQHFGDGTRLSIL.

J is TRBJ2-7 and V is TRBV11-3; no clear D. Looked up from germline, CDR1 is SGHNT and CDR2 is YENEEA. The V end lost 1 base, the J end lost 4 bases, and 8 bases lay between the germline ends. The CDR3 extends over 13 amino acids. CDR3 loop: CASSLGSQYEQYF. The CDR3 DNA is TGTGCCAGCAGCTTAGGGTCGCAGTACGAGCAGTACTTC.

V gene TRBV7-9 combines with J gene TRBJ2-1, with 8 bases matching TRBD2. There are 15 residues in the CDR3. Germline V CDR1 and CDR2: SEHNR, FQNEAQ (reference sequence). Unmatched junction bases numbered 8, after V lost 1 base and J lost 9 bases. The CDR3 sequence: CASSLESGRRIEQFF. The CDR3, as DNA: TGTGCCAGCAGCTTAGAGAGCGGGAGACGGATTGAGCAGTTCTTC.

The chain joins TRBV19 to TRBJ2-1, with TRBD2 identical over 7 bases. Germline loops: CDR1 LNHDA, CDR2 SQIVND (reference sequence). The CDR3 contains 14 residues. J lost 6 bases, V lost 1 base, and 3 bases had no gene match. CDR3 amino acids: CASSIAGGRNEQFF. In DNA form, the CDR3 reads TGTGCCAGTAGTATAGCGGGAGGTCGCAATGAGCAGTTCTTC.

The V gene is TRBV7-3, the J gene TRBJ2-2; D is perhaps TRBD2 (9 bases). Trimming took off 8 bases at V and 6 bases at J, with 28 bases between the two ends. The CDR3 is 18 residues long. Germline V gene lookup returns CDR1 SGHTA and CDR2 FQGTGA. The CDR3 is CASPWTGNSGSRPGELFF. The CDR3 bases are TGTGCCAGCCCCTGGACAGGGAATAGCGGGAGTCGCCCCGGGGAGCTGTTTTTT.

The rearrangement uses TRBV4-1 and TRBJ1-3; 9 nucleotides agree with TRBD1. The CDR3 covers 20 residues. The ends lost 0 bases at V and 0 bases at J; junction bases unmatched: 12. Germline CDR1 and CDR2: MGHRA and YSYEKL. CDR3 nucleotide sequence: TGCGCCAGCAGCCAAGAATGGACAGGGGAAACAAAAGACTCTGGAAACACCATATATTTT. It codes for CASSQEWTGETKDSGNTIYF.